This TCR beta chain was observed in a study of T cell responses to AZD1222 COVID-19 vaccine. In regard to this clone: Its antigen is still unknown.

Repertoires were generated with immunoSEQ multiplex PCR, while TCRdb's copy carries only in-frame clones and drops some. The sample records 95,000 or so clones, around nine tenths being singletons. Overall study findings and caveats: CD4 TCRs linked to vaccination spanned spike, dominating at 160-218 and 743-854.

This TCR was sampled from an adult in good health. This material consisted of peripheral blood, taken on day 0 of AZD1222 vaccination.

In DNA form, the CDR3 reads TGTGCCAGCAGCTCAACACCGACAGGGGACATGAACACTGAAGCTTTCTTT. This sequence encodes CASSSTPTGDMNTEAFF. The chain joins TRBV5-6 to TRBJ1-1; 8 nucleotides align to TRBD1. The CDR3 spans 17 residues. CDR1 and CDR2 (germline): SGHDT, YYEEEE. The V and J ends lost 3 bases and 0 bases, in that order; junction bases with no gene match: 10.